The 31 T cell receptor beta chains in this list originate from one sample, sequenced in a study of T cells in Graves' hyperthyroidism and ophthalmopathy. Amplified TCR beta CDR3 regions came from RNA transcripts. First-round RT-PCR targeting the TCR CDR3 was performed with the HTBI primer set. TCRdb recomputed calls from the multiplex PCR reads with MiXCR, one row per CDR3 protein. The repertoire holds roughly 420,000 distinct CDR3 sequences, with roughly 13% as singletons. The specimen sequenced was blood. Receptors originate from a woman between 18 and 29 years old with Graves' hyperthyroidism.

The chain joins TRBV28 to TRBJ2-2, with 7 bases lining up with TRBD1. There are 13 residues in the CDR3. J gave up 6 bases and V 11 bases, and 9 bases lay outside the gene matches. CDR1 and CDR2 from the germline V gene are MDHEN and SYDVKM. CDR3 sequence (DNA): TGTGCCTGTGAGGGGGCGGTCTCCGGGGAGCTGTTTTTT. Its translation: CACEGAVSGELFF.

This clonotype was counted ten times or more. The chain recombines TRBV20-1 with TRBJ2-5, with 7 bases matching TRBD2. The germline V gene has CDR1 DFQATT and CDR2 SNEGSKA (reference sequence). V trimming: 3 bases; J trimming: 1 base; junction bases outside the gene matches: 11. This CDR3 has 16 residues. The CDR3 loop reads CSARGRAGLSQETQYF. The CDR3 DNA reads as TGCAGTGCTAGGGGGAGGGCCGGCCTATCCCAAGAGACCCAGTACTTC.

This clonotype has a count of ten or more. The chain employs TRBV20-1 and TRBJ2-3; 7 bases agree with TRBD2. The CDR3 extends over 15 amino acids. After removal of 5 bases from V and 2 bases from J, the junction contained 10 bases not matched to a gene. Germline values: CDR1 DFQATT, CDR2 SNEGSKA (reference sequence). CDR3 region: CSADVGLADTDTQYF. The CDR3 bases are TGCAGTGCTGACGTTGGGCTAGCGGACACAGATACGCAGTATTTT.

In this sample, this clonotype turned up many times. The chain uses TRBV12-3 or TRBV12-4 and TRBJ2-1; 12 nucleotides line up with TRBD2. V lost 1 base, J lost 8 bases, and 9 bases stayed unmatched. The CDR3 runs 17 residues. CDR3 bases: TGTGCCAGCAGTTTAGTTGGCCTAGCGGGAGGGACGGATGAGCAGTTCTTC. This sequence encodes CASSLVGLAGGTDEQFF.

This clonotype was found many times. The rearrangement links TRBV6-2 or TRBV6-3 to TRBJ1-1; no clear D. Germline assignment: CDR1 MNHEY and CDR2 SVGEGT. The CDR3 extends over 12 amino acids. The V and J ends lost 5 bases and 8 bases respectively, with 12 bases between them. The CDR3 here is CASSHTRLEAFF. The CDR3, as DNA: TGTGCCAGCAGTCACACCCGCTTAGAAGCTTTCTTT.

This chain links TRBV6-1 with TRBJ1-1; D gene uncertain. Germline-derived CDR1 and CDR2 are MNHNS and SASEGT. This CDR3 is 12 amino acids long. Trimming cost V 10 bases and J 1 base, with 10 bases left between them. The CDR3 DNA is TGTGCCACTACGACCCCGAACACTGAAGCTTTCTTT. Protein product: CATTTPNTEAFF.

The chain uses TRBV5-1 and TRBJ2-7; TRBD1 matches at 8 bases. V lost 0 bases to trimming and J lost 6 bases; unmatched junction nucleotides: 5. This CDR3 has 14 residues. From germline, CDR1 is SGHRS and CDR2 YFSETQ. The CDR3 reads CASSLAVQGAEQYF. As DNA, the CDR3 is TGCGCCAGCAGCTTGGCCGTCCAGGGGGCCGAGCAGTACTTC.

This clonotype was counted between two and nine times. V usage is TRBV12-3 or TRBV12-4 and J usage is TRBJ1-6; TRBD1 aligns across 7 bases. The CDR3 is 13 amino acids. V dropped 6 bases and J dropped 4; count of bases not matched to a gene: 0. CDR3 DNA sequence: TGTGCCAGCAGGACAGGGTATAATTCACCCCTCCACTTT. It translates to CASRTGYNSPLHF.

This clonotype was observed at least ten times. The chain couples TRBV27 to TRBJ1-1; maybe TRBD1 (6 bases). V shed 8 bases and J shed 5 bases, with 21 bases lying between them. The CDR3 loop spans 15 amino acids. Looked up from germline, CDR1 is MNHEY and CDR2 is SMNVEV (reference sequence). The CDR3 DNA follows: TGTGCCAGCGATCCAAGGGGGGGCCCGGGTACTGAAGCTTTCTTT. Translated, it gives CASDPRGGPGTEAFF.

This clonotype was recorded many times. The chain combines TRBV30 with TRBJ1-4; D may be TRBD1 (5 bases). The CDR3 has 14 amino acids. CDR1 and CDR2 (germline): GTSNPN, SVGIG (reference sequence). The V gene lost 4 bases and the J gene lost 4 bases, with 13 bases spanning the gap. The CDR3: CAWTRDALNEKLFF. Written as DNA, the CDR3 is TGTGCCTGGACCCGGGACGCCCTTAATGAAAAACTGTTTTTT.

This clonotype occurred many times. The rearrangement joins TRBV20-1 to TRBJ2-7; a possible D gene is TRBD2 (5 bases). The germline V gene has CDR1 DFQATT and CDR2 SNEGSKA (reference sequence). This CDR3 has 12 amino acids. V shed 3 bases and J shed 4 bases, with 10 bases lying between them. The CDR3 nucleotides are TGCAGTGCTAGGAGGGTGCGGTACGAGCAGTACTTC. Translation gives CSARRVRYEQYF.

This clonotype was detected many times. V is TRBV11-3 and J is TRBJ2-1, with 9 bases fitting TRBD2. Per the germline V gene, CDR1 is SGHNT and CDR2 is YENEEA. The V gene end was trimmed by 5 bases and the J gene end by 7 bases; junction bases not matched to a gene: 12. This CDR3 has 16 amino acids. The CDR3: CASSLTGTSLVNEQFF. The CDR3 region has the DNA TGTGCCAGCAGCCTTACCGGGACTAGCCTTGTAAATGAGCAGTTCTTC.

In its sample, this clonotype was seen many times. The chain uses TRBV12-3 or TRBV12-4 and TRBJ1-1; the D is unclear. Trimming took 6 bases from V and 1 from J, leaving 9 bases between them. CDR3 length: 13 residues. CDR3 DNA: TGTGCCAGCAGATCTGCAAAGAACACTGAAGCTTTCTTT. Residues: CASRSAKNTEAFF.

This clonotype was found many times. J is TRBJ2-3 and V is TRBV10-3, with TRBD2 identical over 10 bases. This CDR3 contains 16 residues. Germline loops: CDR1 ENHRY, CDR2 SYGVKD. Unmatched junction bases numbered 6, after V lost 4 bases and J lost 2 bases. The DNA of the CDR3 is TGTGCCATCAGTGTTAGCGGGAGGCCTCCCACAGATACGCAGTATTTT. Translation: CAISVSGRPPTDTQYF.

This clonotype was seen repeatedly, ten times or more. The chain employs TRBV20-1 and TRBJ2-5; D may be TRBD1 or TRBD2 (5 bases each). Germline CDR1 DFQATT, CDR2 SNEGSKA (reference sequence). The V and J ends lost 0 bases and 2 bases respectively, with 7 bases between them. This CDR3 has 13 amino acids. CDR3 bases: TGCAGTGCTAGAGATTGGGGGCAAGAGACCCAGTACTTC. It codes for CSARDWGQETQYF.

The sample holds many counts of this clonotype. As DNA, the CDR3 is TGTGCCAGCAGTTTAGCGGCCCGGACAGGTGATCAGCCCCAGCATTTT. This codes for CASSLAARTGDQPQHF. The chain employs TRBV12-3 or TRBV12-4 and TRBJ1-5; 7 bases fit TRBD1. The CDR3 has 16 residues. With 0 bases clipped from V and 5 bases from J, the junction kept 7 bases outside the gene matches.

This clonotype was counted only a few times. The CDR3: CASSLYPSGRARSYEQYF. In nucleotides, the CDR3 is TGTGCCAGCAGTTTATATCCTAGCGGGAGGGCCCGGTCCTACGAGCAGTACTTC. The chain recombines TRBV28 with TRBJ2-7, with TRBD2 matching 12 bases. Germline V gene lookup returns CDR1 MDHEN and CDR2 SYDVKM. The CDR3 is 18 residues long. J lost 1 base, V lost 1 base, and 8 bases had no gene match.

The V gene is TRBV12-3 or TRBV12-4, the J gene TRBJ1-5; D not certain. Trimming took 6 bases from V and 0 from J, leaving 12 bases between them. The CDR3 extends over 15 amino acids. DNA of the CDR3: TGTGCCAGCAGCAACAGAGTCTATAGCAATCAGCCCCAGCATTTT. Residues: CASSNRVYSNQPQHF.

This clonotype came up many times. The gene calls are TRBV7-6 and TRBJ2-1, with 10 bases fitting TRBD2. Looked up from germline, CDR1 is SGHVS and CDR2 is FNYEAQ. After removal of 5 bases from V and 3 bases from J, the junction contained 7 bases not matched to a gene. The CDR3 covers 16 residues. The CDR3 DNA sequence: TGTGCCAGCAGCGCCGAACGGACTAGCGGCTACAATGAGCAGTTCTTC. Translated, it gives CASSAERTSGYNEQFF.

The sample holds a few counts of this clonotype. The V and J genes are TRBV12-3 or TRBV12-4 and TRBJ1-6; D unresolved. Trimming cost V 3 bases and J 13 bases, with 16 bases left between them. This CDR3 contains 14 residues. CDR3 nucleotides: TGTGCCAGCAGTTTCAGGCAGGCCGTAATGCCCCTCCACTTT. Its translation is CASSFRQAVMPLHF.

This clonotype was observed a few times. The chain employs TRBV19 and TRBJ2-5; 8 bases match TRBD1. The CDR3 extends over 15 amino acids. The ends lost 3 bases at V and 5 bases at J; junction bases unmatched: 8. Germline CDR1 is LNHDA and CDR2 is SQIVND (reference sequence). Here the CDR3 reads CASSIAQGAQETQYF. Here the CDR3 DNA reads TGTGCCAGTAGTATTGCGCAGGGGGCGCAGGAGACCCAGTACTTC. Combining the CDR3 with reference TRBV19 and TRBJ2-5 gives the whole variable domain DGGITQSPKYLFRKEGQNVTLSCEQNLNHDAMYWYRQDPGQGLRLIYYSQIVNDFQKGDIAEGYSVSREKKESFPLTVTSAQKNPTAFYLCASSIAQGAQETQYFGPGTRLLVL.

The chain is built from TRBV7-9 and TRBJ2-7; 12 nucleotides agree with TRBD2. Per the germline V gene, CDR1 is SEHNR and CDR2 is FQNEAQ (reference sequence). CDR3 length equals 16 residues. V was clipped by 4 bases and J by 6 bases; unmatched bases: 10. The CDR3 sequence: CASSSRRLAGASEQYF. CDR3 in DNA: TGTGCCAGCAGCTCCCGCCGACTAGCGGGAGCGAGCGAGCAGTACTTC.

This clonotype was counted many times. This chain uses TRBV28 with TRBJ1-6; 7 bases agree with TRBD1. Germline V gene sequence: CDR1 MDHEN, CDR2 SYDVKM. J gave up 10 bases and V 6 bases, and 3 bases lay outside the gene matches. The CDR3 covers 12 residues. The DNA of the CDR3 is TGTGCCAGCAGAACAGGGGAGTCACCCCTCCACTTT. Amino acids: CASRTGESPLHF.

This clonotype was recorded at least ten times. The V and J genes are TRBV28 and TRBJ2-3, with 14 bases matching TRBD2. Germline V gene lookup returns CDR1 MDHEN and CDR2 SYDVKM. The junction had 11 bases not matched to a gene; V was cut back by 6 bases and J by 6 bases. The CDR3 contains 17 residues. The DNA of the CDR3 is TGTGCCAGCAGCGCTCTCGGGACTAGCGGGAGAGGGGATACGCAGTATTTT. Translated, it gives CASSALGTSGRGDTQYF.

The rearrangement links TRBV7-9 to TRBJ1-5; D unresolved. Germline loops: CDR1 SEHNR, CDR2 FQNEAQ (reference sequence). This CDR3 contains 14 residues. V was clipped by 0 bases and J by 11 bases, with 14 bases between them. This chain's CDR3 is CASSLAAKGGSQHF. The CDR3 nucleotides are TGTGCCAGCAGCTTAGCGGCCAAGGGAGGGTCCCAGCATTTT.

This clonotype was counted many times. J is TRBJ2-2 and V is TRBV27; TRBD2 matches 10 bases. J lost 10 bases, V lost 6 bases, and 11 bases had no gene match. This CDR3 spans 15 amino acids. CDR1 is MNHEY and CDR2 is SMNVEV in the germline V gene (reference sequence). The CDR3 loop reads CASSTIAGGYSELFF. The CDR3 DNA is TGTGCCAGCAGCACCATAGCGGGAGGTTATTCGGAGCTGTTTTTT.

Ten or more counts support this clonotype. The chain combines TRBV28 with TRBJ1-5; 7 nucleotides match TRBD1. The length of the CDR3 is 15 residues. CDR1 and CDR2 from the germline V gene are MDHEN and SYDVKM. With V trimmed by 5 bases and J by 6 bases, 10 bases remained unmatched. CDR3 coding DNA: TGTGCCAGCAGTGCCTCAGGGGGTTCGGGTCAGCCCCAGCATTTT. Amino acids: CASSASGGSGQPQHF.

The chain is built from TRBV7-3 and TRBJ2-2, with D perhaps given as TRBD1 or TRBD2 (6 bases each). This CDR3 spans 16 amino acids. Trimming pared 2 bases from V and 6 bases from J, leaving 16 bases between. CDR1 is SGHTA, CDR2 FQGTGA, per germline. CDR3 amino acids: CASSLYRAGGSGELFF. CDR3 DNA sequence: TGTGCCAGCAGCTTATACAGGGCCGGGGGATCCGGGGAGCTGTTTTTT.

This clonotype was detected only a few times. This sequence may be a read error, since a much larger clone differs from it by one base. The rearrangement links TRBV18 to TRBJ1-1; weak D call: TRBD1 (5 bases). Deletions cut 6 bases from V and 3 bases from J, with 17 bases between. The CDR3 is 15 amino acids. Germline CDR1 reads KGHSH; CDR2 reads LQKENI. CDR3 DNA sequence: TGTGCCAGCTCCACGAAGGCAGGGTGGGACACTGAAGCTTTCTTT. Its protein product is CASSTKAGWDTEAFF. The whole variable domain, remainder taken from reference TRBV18 and TRBJ1-1, is NAGVMQNPRHLVRRRGQEARLRCSPMKGHSHVYWYRQLPEEGLKFMVYLQKENIIDESGMPKERFSAEFPKEGPSILRIQQVVRGDSAAYFCASSTKAGWDTEAFFGQGTRLTVV.

This clonotype has ten or more counts. The gene calls are TRBV7-8 and TRBJ2-1, with 9 bases fitting TRBD2. This CDR3 comprises 15 residues. Trimming removed 6 bases from V and 7 bases from J; junction bases left unmatched: 10. Per germline, CDR1 SGHVS and CDR2 FQNEAQ. CDR3: CASRRASGTWNEQFF. In DNA form, the CDR3 reads TGTGCCAGCAGACGGGCTAGCGGGACTTGGAATGAGCAGTTCTTC.

This chain joins TRBV12-3 or TRBV12-4 and TRBJ2-5, with D tentatively TRBD1 or TRBD2 (5 bases each). This CDR3 is 14 amino acids long. Between the trimmed V and J ends, which lost 1 base and 2 bases, there was a span of 8 bases. CDR3 nucleotide sequence: TGTGCCAGCAGTTTAGGGGACGTTCAAGAGACCCAGTACTTC. Residues: CASSLGDVQETQYF.